The 17 T cell receptor beta chains reported below all come from one sample, sequenced in a study of post-analysis software for immune sequencing data. Every TCR beta cDNA library bore unique molecular identifiers. TCRdb redid the calling of the PCR reads with MiXCR, one entry per CDR3 protein. The data contain some 690,000 distinct CDR3 sequences, approximately 60% of them singletons. Study conclusions and caveats: Elevated frequency relative to controls characterized roughly 5 TRBV segments in patients, TRBV5-6, TRBV5-1 and TRBV20-1 among them.

Antigen specificity for these receptors is unknown. The sample was blood. The receptors derive from a girl aged 2 to 10 with multiple sclerosis.

V usage is TRBV5-6 and J usage is TRBJ2-1, with a possible D match to TRBD2 (5 bases). CDR1 and CDR2 (germline): SGHDT, YYEEEE. The CDR3 length is 13 residues. Trimming removed 1 base from V and 8 bases from J, with 10 bases in between. The CDR3 here is CASSLYLAHEQFF. The CDR3, as DNA: TGTGCCAGCAGCTTGTACCTAGCACATGAGCAGTTCTTC.

V and J are TRBV5-1 and TRBJ2-5; D is perhaps TRBD2 (5 bases). The J call may not be correct, given that the DNA end is closer to TRBJ2-7. The CDR3 has 12 residues. Per the germline V gene, CDR1 is SGHRS and CDR2 is YFSETQ. In DNA, the CDR3 is TGCGCCAGCAGCCCCTACGGGGACGAGCAGTACTTC. Its protein product is CASSPYGDEQYF.

The J gene is TRBJ2-1, the V gene TRBV6-2 or TRBV6-3; no clear D. The CDR3 loop spans 15 amino acids. Trimming removed 5 bases at V and 1 base at J, with 12 bases between. The germline V gene encodes CDR1 MNHEY and CDR2 SVGEGT. CDR3 nucleotides: TGTGCCAGCAGTAAGGAGACGTATTCCTACAATGAGCAGTTCTTC. Amino acid sequence: CASSKETYSYNEQFF.

This chain links TRBV29-1 with TRBJ1-5; TRBD1 might be the D (5 bases). V dropped 0 bases and J dropped 6 bases, with 9 bases sitting between them. CDR1 and CDR2 (germline): SQVTM, ANQGSEA. The CDR3 covers 13 residues. CDR3 protein: CSVEEAGSQPQHF. The DNA of the CDR3 is TGCAGCGTTGAAGAGGCAGGGAGTCAGCCCCAGCATTTT.

The chain joins TRBV4-3 to TRBJ2-1, with TRBD1 matching 12 bases. Per germline, CDR1 LGHNA and CDR2 YSLEER. Germline trimming cut 0 bases from V and 7 bases from J; bases unmatched to any gene: 4. CDR3 size: 16 residues. CDR3 nucleotide sequence: TGCGCCAGCAGCCAAGAGGGACAGGGGGCTTCGAATGAGCAGTTCTTC. Translated: CASSQEGQGASNEQFF.

V is TRBV29-1 and J is TRBJ2-1; D gene unclear. The CDR3 is made up of 16 amino acids. Germline CDR1 SQVTM, CDR2 ANQGSEA. V was pared by 5 bases and J by 3 bases, with 20 bases between. The CDR3 DNA sequence: TGCAGCGTTAATCCAGTTGGACGGACCAACTACAATGAGCAGTTCTTC. This codes for CSVNPVGRTNYNEQFF.

The CDR3 sequence is CASSQDQLGNQPQHF. CDR3 DNA sequence: TGCGCCAGCAGCCAAGACCAACTTGGAAATCAGCCCCAGCATTTT. The genes are TRBV4-3 and TRBJ1-5; D unresolved. The CDR3 runs 15 residues. Germline CDR1 and CDR2: LGHNA and YSLEER. The germline V and J ends were trimmed by 0 bases and 4 bases, with 10 bases remaining between them.

CDR3 DNA: TGTGCCAGCAGCGTAGGATCGGGAGGAACCAATGAGCAGTTCTTC. Translating gives CASSVGSGGTNEQFF. The rearrangement joins TRBV9 to TRBJ2-1; 7 bases are a match to TRBD2. J gave up 6 bases and V 0 bases, and 6 bases lay outside the gene matches. Germline CDR1 SGDLS, CDR2 YYNGEE. The CDR3 totals 15 residues.

This chain connects TRBV20-1 to TRBJ2-5; the D is unclear. V lost 2 bases and J 1 base, leaving 8 bases between the germline ends. This CDR3 region has 13 residues. Germline lookup yields CDR1 DFQATT and CDR2 SNEGSKA (reference sequence). The chain's CDR3 is CSARFRLQETQYF. In DNA, the CDR3 is TGCAGTGCTAGATTTCGCCTCCAAGAGACCCAGTACTTC.

This clonotype came up once. The genes are TRBV11-2 and TRBJ2-1; 9 positions match TRBD2. The CDR3 is made up of 19 amino acids. With 7 bases clipped from V and 5 bases from J, the junction kept 21 bases outside the gene matches. CDR1 is SGHAT and CDR2 is FQNNGV in the germline V gene. For the CDR3, the DNA is TGTGCCAGCACCACATTAACCCACCGGAGGCGGGGGGGAAACAATGAGCAGTTCTTC. It specifies CASTTLTHRRRGGNNEQFF.

This rearrangement joins TRBV20-1 to TRBJ1-5; TRBD1 might be the D (6 bases). The CDR3 has 13 residues. Germline V gene lookup returns CDR1 DFQATT and CDR2 SNEGSKA (reference sequence). Trimming pared 1 base from V and 8 bases from J, leaving 12 bases between. CDR3 DNA: TGCAGTGCTAGAGGTAGGGGGGAGGAGCCCCAGCATTTT. Its protein product is CSARGRGEEPQHF.

The V and J genes are TRBV7-9 and TRBJ2-1; D possibly corresponds to TRBD1 (6 bases). V shed 2 bases and J shed 4 bases, with 12 bases lying between them. Germline CDR1 is SEHNR and CDR2 is FQNEAQ (reference sequence). CDR3 length equals 15 residues. The CDR3 sequence: CASSLIATGYNEQFF. CDR3 sequence (DNA): TGTGCCAGCAGCTTAATAGCGACAGGTTACAATGAGCAGTTCTTC.

The V and J genes are TRBV25-1 and TRBJ2-1; D gene ambiguous. Germline values: CDR1 MGHDK, CDR2 SYGVNS. Between the trimmed V and J ends, which lost 8 bases and 8 bases, there was a span of 16 bases. The CDR3 is 13 residues long. The CDR3 nucleotides are TGTGCCAGCCGCGTAGGGTCTCGGGATGAGCAGTTCTTC. It encodes CASRVGSRDEQFF.

This clonotype showed up just a few times. This rearrangement joins TRBV20-1 to TRBJ2-7; D may correspond to TRBD1 or TRBD2 (5 bases each). V was clipped by 2 bases and J by 2 bases, with 13 bases between them. Germline V gene lookup returns CDR1 DFQATT and CDR2 SNEGSKA (reference sequence). CDR3 length: 14 residues. CDR3 sequence: CSARTGTVPYEQYF. CDR3 in DNA: TGCAGTGCTAGAACCGGGACGGTTCCCTACGAGCAGTACTTC.

This clonotype was counted at least ten times. V is TRBV20-1 and J is TRBJ2-1; weak D call: TRBD2 (5 bases). Trimming pared 0 bases from V and 9 bases from J, leaving 12 bases between. CDR3 length: 13 residues. Germline values: CDR1 DFQATT, CDR2 SNEGSKA (reference sequence). CDR3 amino acids: CSARDFVAGEQFF. CDR3 coding DNA: TGCAGTGCTAGAGATTTTGTGGCGGGTGAGCAGTTCTTC.

The chain links TRBV20-1 to TRBJ1-2; D is undetermined. V dropped 6 bases and J dropped 5 bases, with 16 bases sitting between them. The germline V gene has CDR1 DFQATT and CDR2 SNEGSKA (reference sequence). This CDR3 region has 13 residues. This CDR3 reads CSAPLAASYGYTF. CDR3 sequence (DNA): TGCAGTGCGCCTCTCGCAGCGTCATATGGCTACACCTTC.

This chain uses TRBV20-1 with TRBJ2-1, with TRBD2 identical over 7 bases. There are 15 residues in the CDR3. V shed 0 bases and J 8 bases; nucleotides not matched to a gene: 10. CDR1 DFQATT and CDR2 SNEGSKA come from the germline V gene (reference sequence). The CDR3 bases are TGCAGTGCTAGAGAGCTGGCGGGAGCCGGGGATGAGCAGTTCTTC. It specifies CSARELAGAGDEQFF.